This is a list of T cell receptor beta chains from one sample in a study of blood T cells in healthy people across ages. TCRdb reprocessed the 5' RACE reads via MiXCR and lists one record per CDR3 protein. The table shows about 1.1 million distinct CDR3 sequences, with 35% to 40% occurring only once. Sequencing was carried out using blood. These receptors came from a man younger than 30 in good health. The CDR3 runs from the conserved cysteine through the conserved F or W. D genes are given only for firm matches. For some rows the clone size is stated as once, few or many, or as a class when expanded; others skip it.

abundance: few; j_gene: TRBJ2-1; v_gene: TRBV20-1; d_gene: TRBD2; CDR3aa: CSARDLAATSYNEQFF; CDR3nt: TGCAGTGCTAGAGACCTAGCGGCCACCTCCTACAATGAGCAGTTCTTC
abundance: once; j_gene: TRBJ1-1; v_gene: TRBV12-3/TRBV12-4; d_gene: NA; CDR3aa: CASSNDRLGGVDTEAFF; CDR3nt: TGTGCCAGCAGTAACGACAGGTTAGGGGGGGTGGACACTGAAGCTTTCTTT
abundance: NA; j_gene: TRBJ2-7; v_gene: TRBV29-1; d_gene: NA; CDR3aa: CSGWDLYHEQYF; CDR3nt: TGCAGCGGATGGGACTTATATCATGAGCAGTACTTC
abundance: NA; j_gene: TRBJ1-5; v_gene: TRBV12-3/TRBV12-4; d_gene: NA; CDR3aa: CASRLRSSNQPQHF; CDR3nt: TGTGCCAGCAGACTACGGAGTAGCAATCAGCCCCAGCATTTT
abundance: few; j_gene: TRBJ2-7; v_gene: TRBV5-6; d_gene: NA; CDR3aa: CASSSPGRGTHSYEQYF; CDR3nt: TGTGCCAGCAGCTCCCCCGGCAGAGGGACACACTCCTACGAGCAGTACTTC
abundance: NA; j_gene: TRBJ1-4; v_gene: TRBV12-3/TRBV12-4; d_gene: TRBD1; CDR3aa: CASSGTVGDLTNEKLFF; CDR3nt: TGTGCCAGCAGCGGGACAGTCGGCGATTTAACTAATGAAAAACTGTTTTTT
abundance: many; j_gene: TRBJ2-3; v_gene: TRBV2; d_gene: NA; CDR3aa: CASSAQGSTDTQYF; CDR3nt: TGTGCCAGCAGCGCACAGGGATCCACAGATACGCAGTATTTT
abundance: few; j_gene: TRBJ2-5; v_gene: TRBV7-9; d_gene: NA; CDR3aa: CASSFSDQSQETQYF; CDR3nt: TGTGCCAGCAGCTTTAGTGACCAGAGCCAAGAGACCCAGTACTTC
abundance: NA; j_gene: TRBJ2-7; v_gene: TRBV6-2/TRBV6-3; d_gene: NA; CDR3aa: CASSYEGSYEQYF; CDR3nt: TGTGCCAGCAGTTACGAGGGCAGCTACGAGCAGTACTTC
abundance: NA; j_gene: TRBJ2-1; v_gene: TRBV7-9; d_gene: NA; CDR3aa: CASSFVPLSYNEQFF; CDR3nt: TGTGCCAGCAGCTTCGTACCCCTCTCCTACAATGAGCAGTTCTTC
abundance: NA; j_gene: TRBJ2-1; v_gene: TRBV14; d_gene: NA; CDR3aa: CASSETASWEQFF; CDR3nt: TGTGCCAGCAGCGAAACAGCCTCTTGGGAGCAGTTCTTC
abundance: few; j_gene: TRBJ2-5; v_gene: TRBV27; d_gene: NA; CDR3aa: CASSLSARGQETRYF; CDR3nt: TGTGCCAGCAGTTTATCGGCCAGGGGCCAAGAGACCCGGTACTTC
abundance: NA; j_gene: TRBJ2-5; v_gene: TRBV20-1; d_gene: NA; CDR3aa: CSARDGYETQYF; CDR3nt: TGCAGTGCCCGCGACGGGTACGAGACCCAGTACTTC
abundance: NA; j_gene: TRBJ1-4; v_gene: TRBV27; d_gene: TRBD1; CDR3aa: CASMDRGFGEKLFF; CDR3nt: TGTGCCAGCATGGACAGGGGGTTCGGTGAAAAACTGTTTTTT
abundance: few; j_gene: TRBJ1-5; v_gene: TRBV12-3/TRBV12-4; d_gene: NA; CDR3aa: CASSFSGFNQPQHF; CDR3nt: TGTGCCAGCAGTTTCTCAGGGTTCAATCAGCCCCAGCATTTT
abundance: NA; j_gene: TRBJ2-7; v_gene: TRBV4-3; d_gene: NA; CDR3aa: CASSQVGRAPYEQYF; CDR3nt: TGCGCCAGCAGCCAAGTTGGCAGGGCCCCTTACGAGCAGTACTTC
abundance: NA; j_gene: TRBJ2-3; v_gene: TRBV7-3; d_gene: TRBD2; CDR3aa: CASSPLKRGGIDTQYF; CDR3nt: TGTGCCAGCAGCCCCCTGAAACGGGGGGGCATTGATACGCAGTATTTT
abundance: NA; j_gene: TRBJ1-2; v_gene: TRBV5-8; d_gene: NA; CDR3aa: CASSFWENYGYTF; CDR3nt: TGTGCCAGCAGCTTCTGGGAGAACTATGGCTACACCTTC
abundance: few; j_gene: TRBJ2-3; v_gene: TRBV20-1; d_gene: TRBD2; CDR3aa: CSALGGLAGTKYF; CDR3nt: TGCAGTGCTCTTGGGGGACTAGCGGGGACAAAGTATTTT
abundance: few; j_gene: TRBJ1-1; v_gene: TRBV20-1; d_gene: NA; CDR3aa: CSARVSGKNTEAFF; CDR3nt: TGCAGTGCTAGAGTTTCGGGGAAGAACACTGAAGCTTTCTTT
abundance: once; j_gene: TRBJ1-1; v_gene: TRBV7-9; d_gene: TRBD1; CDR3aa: CASSNGTGRNTEAFF; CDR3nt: TGTGCCAGCAGCAACGGGACAGGGCGGAACACTGAAGCTTTCTTT
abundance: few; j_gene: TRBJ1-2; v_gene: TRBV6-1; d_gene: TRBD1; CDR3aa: CASSDRSGGVGYTF; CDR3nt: TGTGCCAGCAGTGACAGATCAGGGGGAGTTGGCTACACCTTC
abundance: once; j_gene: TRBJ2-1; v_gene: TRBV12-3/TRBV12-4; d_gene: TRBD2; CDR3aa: CASATSERYNEQFF; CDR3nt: TGTGCCAGCGCGACTAGCGAGAGATACAATGAGCAGTTCTTC
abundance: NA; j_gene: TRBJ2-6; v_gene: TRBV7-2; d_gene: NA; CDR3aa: CASSSRTVPGANVLTF; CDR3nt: TGTGCCAGCAGCTCACGGACGGTCCCGGGGGCCAACGTCCTGACTTTC